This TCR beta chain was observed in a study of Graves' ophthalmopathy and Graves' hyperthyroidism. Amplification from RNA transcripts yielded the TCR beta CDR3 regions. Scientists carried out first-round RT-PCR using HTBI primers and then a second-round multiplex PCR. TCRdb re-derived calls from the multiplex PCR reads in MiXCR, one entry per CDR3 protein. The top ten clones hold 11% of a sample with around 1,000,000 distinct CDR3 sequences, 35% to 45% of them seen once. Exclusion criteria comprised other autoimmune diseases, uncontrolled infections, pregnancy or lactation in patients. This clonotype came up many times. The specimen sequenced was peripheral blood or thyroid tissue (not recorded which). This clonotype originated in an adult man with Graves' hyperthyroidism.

The CDR3, as DNA: TGTGCCAGCAGTGAATCCCGCGGGGCGGGCCGGGAGCTGTTTTTT. It yields the protein CASSESRGAGRELFF. The chain has TRBV2 and TRBJ2-2; D is possibly TRBD2 (6 bases). The germline CDR1 and CDR2 sequences are SNHLY and FYNNEI. V lost 2 bases to trimming and J lost 9 bases, with 16 bases between them. The CDR3 is made up of 15 amino acids. Full variable domain (rest looked up from reference TRBV2 and TRBJ2-2): EPEVTQTPSHQVTQMGQEVILRCVPISNHLYFYWYRQILGQKVEFLVSFYNNEISEKSEIFDDQFSVERPDGSNFTLKIRSTKLEDSAMYFCASSESRGAGRELFFGEGSRLTVL.